Below are 7 T cell receptor beta chains sequenced from a single sample in a study of cytomegalovirus exposure and HLA in healthy donors. The PCR employed 60 Vbeta primers together with 13 Jbeta primers. The protocol was immunoSEQ multiplex PCR, while the TCRdb copy is restricted to in-frame clones and leaves out a portion. This sample carries tens of thousands of clones, 65% to 85% of them seen once, and the ten largest clones take approximately 2.1%. The specimen was PBMCs. These receptors were taken from a man aged 18 to 29 in good health and CMV-seronegative.

The chain combines TRBV6-1 with TRBJ1-2, with D tentatively TRBD1 (6 bases). This CDR3 region has 12 residues. Germline V gene lookup returns CDR1 MNHNS and CDR2 SASEGT. V gave up 6 bases and J gave up 8 bases, with 13 bases separating them. The CDR3 reads CASRNDRRGYTF. The CDR3 nucleotides read TGTGCCAGCAGAAATGACAGGAGAGGCTACACCTTC.

This clone was detected once. The chain joins TRBV10-3 to TRBJ2-5; 7 positions agree with TRBD2. Losses at the gene ends were 2 bases for V and 2 bases for J; bases not matched to a gene: 8. CDR1 ENHRY and CDR2 SYGVKD come from the germline V gene. There are 16 residues in the CDR3. CDR3 DNA sequence: TGTGCCATCAGTGAGGGTGGGAGGGCCGGGCAAGAGACCCAGTACTTC. The encoded protein is CAISEGGRAGQETQYF.

The V gene is TRBV6-1, the J gene TRBJ2-1; 8 nucleotides match TRBD2. Trimming cost V 10 bases and J 3 bases; bases outside gene matches: 11. The CDR3 spans 15 residues. Germline CDR1 and CDR2: MNHNS and SASEGT. CDR3 loop: CANSWGGGRYNEQFF. The CDR3 nucleotides read TGTGCCAACAGCTGGGGCGGGGGGCGCTACAATGAGCAGTTCTTC.

The chain uses TRBV28 and TRBJ1-2, with 10 positions matching TRBD1. Losses at the gene ends were 5 bases for V and 5 bases for J; bases not matched to a gene: 8. The CDR3 totals 15 residues. From germline, CDR1 is MDHEN and CDR2 SYDVKM. For the CDR3, the DNA is TGTGCCAGCAGTCCAGGGGACAGGGGATTTTATGGCTACACCTTC. Translating it yields CASSPGDRGFYGYTF.

The chain joins TRBV19 to TRBJ1-2, with TRBD1 as a possible D gene (5 bases). This CDR3 has 13 amino acids. The V gene lost 7 bases and the J gene lost 6 bases, with 15 bases spanning the gap. Germline V gene data show CDR1 as LNHDA and CDR2 as SQIVND (reference sequence). The CDR3 sequence is CASIAQGKNGYTF. The CDR3 nucleotides are TGTGCCAGTATCGCGCAGGGAAAGAATGGCTACACCTTC.

The chain is built from TRBV9 and TRBJ2-1; D gene ambiguous. Germline V gene data show CDR1 as SGDLS and CDR2 as YYNGEE. The ends were cut back, 3 bases at V and 6 bases at J, with 19 bases in the middle. The CDR3 contains 16 residues. The CDR3 nucleotides read TGTGCCAGCAGCGATTTCCCCCTCCTGCGCTCCAATGAGCAGTTCTTC. Translation gives CASSDFPLLRSNEQFF. Filled out from reference TRBV9 and TRBJ2-1, the complete variable domain reads DSGVTQTPKHLITATGQRVTLRCSPRSGDLSVYWYQQSLDQGLQFLIQYYNGEERAKGNILERFSAQQFPDLHSELNLSSLELGDSALYFCASSDFPLLRSNEQFFGPGTRLTVL.

The chain combines TRBV6-5 with TRBJ2-2; weak D call: TRBD2 (5 bases). Germline lookup yields CDR1 MNHEY and CDR2 SVGAGI. The CDR3 sequence is 14 residues long. V was clipped by 7 bases and J by 6 bases, with 15 bases between them. CDR3 coding DNA: TGTGCCAGCAACAAAGGAGGATTTGCCGGGGAGCTGTTTTTT. This sequence encodes CASNKGGFAGELFF.